The rows below give T cell receptor beta chains drawn from one sample of a study of blood T cell repertoires in COVID-19. Clones were sequenced by immunoSEQ multiplex PCR, and TCRdb holds only the in-frame ones, with some missing. The sample records approximately 170,000 clones, about four fifths being singletons. The sample was peripheral blood. These receptors all stem from a man aged 55-75 years with active or convalescent COVID-19. The CDR3 runs from the conserved cysteine through the conserved F or W. A D gene is named only where the DNA matches it firmly. Clone size is not always given. Where it is, it says once, few, many or a class for expanded clones.

D	size	V	J	DNA	CDR3
TRBD2	NA	TRBV6-6	TRBJ2-7	TGTGCCAGCTCGGCTAGCGGGGAATACGAGCAGTACTTC	CASSASGEYEQYF
TRBD2	NA	TRBV7-2	TRBJ2-7	TGTGCCAGCAGCTTTAGCGGGAGGGCCGACGAGCAGTACTTC	CASSFSGRADEQYF
NA	NA	TRBV15	TRBJ1-5	TGTGCCACCAGCAGAGTCCGGGGTAGGGGCAATCAGCCCCAGCATTTT	CATSRVRGRGNQPQHF
TRBD2	NA	TRBV4-2	TRBJ2-1	TGTGCCAGCAGCCAAGATTCTAGCGGGAGAGGCGATGAGCAGTTCTTC	CASSQDSSGRGDEQFF
NA	NA	TRBV5-1	TRBJ2-1	TGCGCCAGCAGCTTGGGGGGCGGATGGTATGATGAGCAGTTCTTC	CASSLGGGWYDEQFF
NA	NA	TRBV6-1	TRBJ2-7	TGTGCCAGCAGTGAACGGGTCTACGAGCAGTACTTC	CASSERVYEQYF
TRBD1	NA	TRBV20-1	TRBJ1-1	TGCAGTGCCGACAGGGGGCCTGAAGCTTTCTTT	CSADRGPEAFF
TRBD2	NA	TRBV18	TRBJ2-4	TGTGCCAGCTCAAGAGCGGGAAACGACATTCAGTACTTC	CASSRAGNDIQYF
NA	NA	TRBV28	TRBJ2-1	TGTGCCACCACCCCTGCAGGGGCGCGGAATGAGCAGTTCTTC	CATTPAGARNEQFF
TRBD1	NA	TRBV4-2	TRBJ1-1	TGTGCCAGCAGCCAAGGGGACAGGGAGGGTACTGAAGCTTTCTTT	CASSQGDREGTEAFF
TRBD2	NA	TRBV19	TRBJ2-1	TGTGCCAGTAGTATTACTAGCGTAAGAGGCAATGAGCAGTTCTTC	CASSITSVRGNEQFF
NA	NA	TRBV11-3	TRBJ2-2	TGTGCCAGCAGCCCAAGAGATGGCAGCGCGAACACCGGGGAGCTGTTTTTT	CASSPRDGSANTGELFF
NA	few	TRBV6-5	TRBJ1-1	TGTGCCAGCTCTTCGGACTTCGGAGCTTTCTTT	CASSSDFGAFF
NA	NA	TRBV4-2	TRBJ1-2	TGTGCCAGCAGCCAAGATCCGGGAATAGGTGGCTACACCTTC	CASSQDPGIGGYTF
TRBD1	few	TRBV23-1	TRBJ1-1	TGCGCCAGCAGACCGGACAGGGGGCCCGGTGAAGCTTTCTTT	CASRPDRGPGEAFF
TRBD2	NA	TRBV5-1	TRBJ2-1	TGCGCCAGCAGCTCGAGCGGGGAAACCTACAATGAGCAGTTCTTC	CASSSSGETYNEQFF
NA	NA	TRBV14	TRBJ2-6	TGTGCCAGCAGCCAATACGGACAGTGGGGGTTCGCTGGGGCCAACGTCCTGACTTTC	CASSQYGQWGFAGANVLTF
TRBD2	NA	TRBV7-9	TRBJ2-3	TGTGCCAGCAGCGTGACTAGCGGGACAGATACGCAGTATTTT	CASSVTSGTDTQYF